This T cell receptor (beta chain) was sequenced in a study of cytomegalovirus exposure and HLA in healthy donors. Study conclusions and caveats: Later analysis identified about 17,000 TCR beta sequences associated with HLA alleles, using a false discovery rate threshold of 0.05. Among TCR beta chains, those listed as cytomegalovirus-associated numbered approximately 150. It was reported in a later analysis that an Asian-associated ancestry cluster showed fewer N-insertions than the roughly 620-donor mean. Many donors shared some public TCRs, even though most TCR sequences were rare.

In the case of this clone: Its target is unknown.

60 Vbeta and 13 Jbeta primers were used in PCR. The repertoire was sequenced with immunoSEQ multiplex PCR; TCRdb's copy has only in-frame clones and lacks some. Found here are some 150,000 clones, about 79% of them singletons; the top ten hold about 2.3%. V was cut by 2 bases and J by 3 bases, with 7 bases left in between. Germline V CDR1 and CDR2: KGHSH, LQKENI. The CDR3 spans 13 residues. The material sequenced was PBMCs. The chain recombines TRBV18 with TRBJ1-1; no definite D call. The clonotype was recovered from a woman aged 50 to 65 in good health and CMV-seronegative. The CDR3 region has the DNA TGTGCCAGCTCACCATTGAGGGACACTGAAGCTTTCTTT. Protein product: CASSPLRDTEAFF.